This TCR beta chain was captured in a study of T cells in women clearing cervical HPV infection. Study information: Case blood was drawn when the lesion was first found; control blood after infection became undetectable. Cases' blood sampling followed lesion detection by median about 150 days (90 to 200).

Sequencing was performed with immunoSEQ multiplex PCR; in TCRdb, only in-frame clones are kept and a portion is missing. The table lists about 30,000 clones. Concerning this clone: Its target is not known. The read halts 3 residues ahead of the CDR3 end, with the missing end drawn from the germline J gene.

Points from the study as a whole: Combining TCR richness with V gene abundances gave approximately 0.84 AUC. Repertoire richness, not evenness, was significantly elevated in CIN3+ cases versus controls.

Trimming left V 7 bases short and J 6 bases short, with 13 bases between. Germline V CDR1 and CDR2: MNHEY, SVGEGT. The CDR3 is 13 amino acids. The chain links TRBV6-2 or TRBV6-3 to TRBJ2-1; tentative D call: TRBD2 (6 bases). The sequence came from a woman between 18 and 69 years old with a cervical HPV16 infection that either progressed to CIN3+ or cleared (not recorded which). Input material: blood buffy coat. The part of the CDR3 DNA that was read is TGTGCCAGCACCCAGACTAGGGTCAATGAG. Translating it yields CASTQTRVNE. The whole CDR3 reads CASTQTRVNEQFF.